The present T cell receptor (beta chain) was sequenced within a study of cytomegalovirus exposure and HLA in healthy donors (dated by TCRdb to 2016 to 2017). Some background on the complete study: In an earlier analysis of approximately 640 of the donors, approximately 260 Gb of sequence data and 117 million unique TCR beta sequences from about 190 million T cells were reported. Of the 300 to 400 genotyped donors, around 81% fell in the genetic ancestry cluster associated with self-reported Caucasian donors. Among 300 to 500 genotyped donors of the cohort, an average of about 220,000 unique TCR beta nucleotide sequences was sequenced per donor, of which roughly 17% were non-productive. To predict cytomegalovirus infection status, the study combined high-throughput TCR immunosequencing, statistical association of individual TCRs with disease status, and machine learning. Donor age, sex, ethnicity and CMV serostatus were collected together with the repertoire data. An early release that covered 500 to 800 HLA-typed donors contained approximately 300 gigabases of sequencing data and 75 million to 100 million unique TCR sequences. The study aimed to test whether cataloging public T cell receptors could reveal signatures of past pathogen exposure. A later genetic analysis used genome-wide SNP genotypes for 398 of the 666 donors, treating that subset as a discovery cohort. Class I and class II HLA loci were covered by the typing at four-digit resolution. Typing coverage varied by locus: roughly 620-640 donors for A, B, C, DRB1 and DQB1; more than 500 for DQA1; over 600 for DPA1; more than 450 for DPB1. Besides the first cohort of under 700 subjects, a separate validation cohort made up of 120 different subjects was used. All discovery cohort repertoires had been generated on a single sequencing platform. Roughly 5 DR-DQ haplotypes were handled as single units for association and clustering, since linkage in the cohort was strong. To study patterns of TCR occurrence, a later analysis re-analyzed previously published TCR beta repertoires from 666 donors and added high-resolution HLA genotyping. Rather than drawing on any new phenotypic data, the later analysis identified candidate immune exposures from TCR beta sequences and the way those sequences occurred across donors. Using immunosequencing, the study profiled T cell repertoires from about 620 subjects and related those repertoires to cytomegalovirus serostatus. An earlier analysis of 500 to 750 of the donors applied high-throughput TCR beta sequencing to assess whether each TCR beta V gene segment acted as functional or pseudogenic. General conclusions and limits of the study: Most TCR sequences were observed very rarely across donors, whereas some public TCRs were present in many individuals. Correlated functional status among segregating V segments might reflect linkage disequilibrium, but an unknown experimental factor could not be ruled out. CMV serostatus was the only immune exposure information available for the cohort. In a later analysis, HLA-associated TCR beta chains were found to be more clonally expanded and to have lower generation probabilities than equally common non-associated chains. At a false discovery rate of 0.05, a later analysis linked approximately 18,000 TCR beta sequences to specific HLA alleles. The classifier was reported to diagnose cytomegalovirus status with high specificity and sensitivity in both the original cohort and the validation cohort. Sequencing depth was assumed to be roughly uniform across donors in the presence/absence analyses, though that assumption may not hold. Several of the top co-occurrence clusters appeared to be linked to parvovirus B19, influenza, CMV and Epstein-Barr virus, according to a later analysis. In an earlier analysis of roughly 560 of the donors, most TCR beta V segments were observed in productive rearrangements about 87% or about 30% of the time, broadly matching IMGT annotations. Because HLA typing was unavailable for some donors at each locus, only the typed subset was used in association tests. Because counts were too low, seventeen rarely observed V segments, including chromosome 9 orphons, were left out of the earlier analysis of 500 to 650 of the donors. A few of the identified cytomegalovirus-associated TCR beta chains were confirmed in vitro to be specific for cytomegalovirus antigens. The authors suggested that the approach could potentially be extended to other disease states and immunological phenotypes. A total of roughly 160 TCR beta chains were listed by the study as associated with cytomegalovirus. Some IMGT-functional V segments, including TRBV6-2 and TRBV6-3, could not be told apart with the 87-base-pair reads, so those segments were excluded. Assigning TCR associations to individual alleles was difficult when HLA alleles, especially DR and DQ, strongly co-occurred. A later analysis found that TCR association rates varied across HLA loci, with DRB1 alleles showing the most associated TCRs and HLA-C alleles the fewest. A later genetic analysis reported fewer N-insertions in productive TCRs among donors in an Asian-associated ancestry cluster than the roughly 640-donor mean. The sequencing pipeline was judged likely to have produced a cluster of highly shared sequence variants as a technical artifact. An association between a missense DCLRE1C variant and V-gene and J-gene trimming of TCR beta chains was found in a later genetic analysis and replicated in an independent cohort. Only TCR beta chains were sequenced in this cohort, and the absence of alpha or paired-chain data limited detectable features. A further reported finding was that TCR beta sequences accurately predicted the HLA-A and HLA-B alleles for most subjects in the first cohort. A later analysis found that most CMV-associated TCR beta chains appeared HLA-restricted, with HLA associations seemingly driven largely by CMV exposure.

The cohort comprised 550 to 700 healthy bone marrow donors. Cohort members were all nominally healthy when sampled, although unrecorded immune exposures were likely present. The donor was CMV seronegative and was included in the group of 352 seronegative cohort members. A peripheral blood sample was provided by each donor, and peripheral blood mononuclear cells were used for TCR beta sequencing. The Qiagen DNeasy Blood Extraction Kit was used to extract genomic DNA from the blood cell samples. The CDR3 runs 20 residues from the cysteine to the phenylalanine. Only the CDR3 DNA stays, 60 bases, in frame from base 1. The germline V gene (reference sequence) supplies CDR1 LNHDA and CDR2 SQIVND. The trim is 1 base for V and 0 bases for J, with a gap of 22 bases between the germline ends. Notes on this clone: This receptor's antigen is unknown. No base-level quality is on record; no much larger clone is a single base apart.

Libraries were prepared through the immunoSEQ multiplex PCR assay. For the multiplex PCR, a mixture combining 60 forward primers for TCR Vbeta segments and 13 reverse primers for TCR Jbeta segments was used. Amplification of the CDR3 region of rearranged TCR beta genes was performed with a multiplex PCR assay on genomic DNA. The amplified TCR beta libraries were sequenced on the Illumina HiSeq System as 87-base-pair reads. Turning to the authors' computational methods: In a later analysis, roughly 80 million unique TCR beta chains were counted across the roughly 610 repertoires, and roughly 11 million of these chains were shared by at least two donors. Raw reads were error-corrected and collapsed into unique sequences with a nearest-neighbor algorithm that merged closely related sequences to remove PCR and sequencing errors. V, D and J gene segments were assigned by aligning CDR3 sequences to IMGT reference sequences. For a sequence to be retained, a match of at least six nucleotides was required to both a V gene segment and a J gene segment. Rearrangements were called productive when the CDR3 lacked stop codons and stayed in frame with V and J; all others were non-productive. Following IMGT convention, CDR3 was defined as the stretch from the second conserved V-encoded cysteine up to the conserved J-encoded phenylalanine. The earlier analysis of some 550 of the donors excluded any sequence lacking an unambiguous match to a single V gene segment. An earlier analysis of about 590 of the donors classified V segments as functional when productive rearrangements were above 56.7% and as segregating when the standard deviation between donors was above 5%. A statistical classification framework was built for diagnosing cytomegalovirus status from the catalog of TCR beta chain sequences. A later analysis assigned V and J genes by comparing TCR nucleotide sequences with IMGT/GENE-DB human TR gene sequences. A later analysis assigned CDR3 sequences and most-parsimonious VDJ recombination scenarios with the TCRdist pipeline. In a later analysis, every TCR beta chain was defined by the combination of its CDR3 amino acid sequence and its V-gene family, and reads without a unique V-gene family were dropped. A later analysis removed 450 to 600 highly shared, low-generation-probability nucleotide sequences to deal with suspected cross-contamination and a sequencing artifact. In a later analysis, a clonal expansion index for each public chain was calculated from normalized within-repertoire ranks of inferred template counts. In a later analysis, generation probabilities were computed with a VDJ recombination model fitted to out-of-frame rearrangements, and the resulting probabilities were checked against IGoR. A later analysis scored TCR-TCR, TCR-HLA and TCR-CMV co-occurrence with hypergeometric tests, applying a repertoire-size bias correction to TCR pairs. A later analysis estimated false discovery rates by permuting HLA or CMV assignments 20 times. In a later analysis, co-occurring TCRs were grouped using DBSCAN, with TCRdist sequence similarity added in when clustering inside HLA-allele-positive subsets. Repertoires with fewer than 30,000 or more than 120,000 public chains were left out of co-occurrence clustering, as were five repertoires with anomalous nucleotide sharing. Sourced from immuneACCESS, this table was stored by TCRdb with only in-frame sequences that have V and J called. A share of the clones is absent; for the studies checked, an unresolved V gene accounts for under half, and the remainder has no known explanation. V, J and clone size are taken as reported in that table, and D and trimming were inferred from the DNA itself. The sample yields around 130,000 clones; around 65% were counted once. The top ten clones comprise approximately 1.5% of the sample.

The sequence came from a man between 18 and 35 years old in good health and CMV-seronegative. The chain couples TRBV19 to TRBJ1-3; the D gene identity is not certain. The material sequenced was PBMCs. Read as DNA, the sequence is TGTGCCAGTAGTATAGTGTTAGAGGGTGTCCTCCTGGGCTCTGGAAACACCATATATTTT. Protein translation: CASSIVLEGVLLGSGNTIYF.